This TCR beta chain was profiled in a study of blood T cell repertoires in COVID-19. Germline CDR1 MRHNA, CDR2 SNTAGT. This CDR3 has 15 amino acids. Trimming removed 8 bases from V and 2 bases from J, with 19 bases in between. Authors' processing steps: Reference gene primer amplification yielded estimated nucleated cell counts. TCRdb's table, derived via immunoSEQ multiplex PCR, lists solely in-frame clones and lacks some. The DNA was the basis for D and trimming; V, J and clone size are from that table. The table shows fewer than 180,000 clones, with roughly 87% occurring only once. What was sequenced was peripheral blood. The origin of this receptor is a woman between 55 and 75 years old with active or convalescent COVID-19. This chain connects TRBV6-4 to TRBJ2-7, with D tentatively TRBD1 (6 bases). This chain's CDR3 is CASSSYVGTPYEQYF. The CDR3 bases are TGTGCCAGCTCCTCGTATGTGGGGACACCCTACGAGCAGTACTTC.